Below, one T cell receptor (beta chain) is given with its context. This entry belongs to a study of blood T cell repertoires in COVID-19. Study context: Samples representing acute and convalescent COVID-19 were sourced from the United States, Italy and Spain.

Original processing methods: For nucleated cells, counts were estimated from reference gene primer amplification. Sequenced by immunoSEQ multiplex PCR; TCRdb stores in-frame clones only, minus some. V, J and clone size were drawn from that table, and D and trimming were deduced from the DNA. The data show fewer than 250,000 clones, around four fifths seen once. CDR3 size: 15 residues. V was cut by 3 bases and J by 5 bases, with 16 bases left in between. CDR1 and CDR2 from the germline V gene are MGHRA and YSYEKL. Input material: peripheral blood. The chain recombines TRBV4-1 with TRBJ2-5, with D possibly TRBD1 on 5 matching bases. The receptor's source is a woman between 65 and 79 years old with active or convalescent COVID-19. In DNA, the CDR3 is TGCGCCAGCAGCCAGCAACAGGACCGCTTGGAGACCCAGTACTTC. It is translated as CASSQQQDRLETQYF.